The 19 T cell receptor beta chains below come from one sample, sequenced in a study of blood T cells in healthy people across ages. With a J-beta primer mix and a sample-barcoded 5' primer, a second PCR ran roughly 7 to 11 cycles. TCRdb used MiXCR to reprocess the 5' RACE reads, holding one entry per CDR3 protein. This table holds 1.8 million or so distinct CDR3 sequences, 30% to 40% found once. Sequenced sample: blood. The receptor source for this set is a human donor in good health.

The rearrangement links TRBV7-6 to TRBJ2-1, with D possibly being TRBD1 or TRBD2 (5 bases each). Germline CDR1 reads SGHVS; CDR2 reads FNYEAQ. V gave up 5 bases and J gave up 2 bases, with 13 bases separating them. The CDR3 is made up of 15 amino acids. The CDR3 DNA reads TGTGCCAGCAGCCCGACAGAGGGGACCTACAATGAGCAGTTCTTC. Its translation is CASSPTEGTYNEQFF.

The chain recombines TRBV29-1 with TRBJ2-1; D is possibly TRBD1 (5 bases). The V and J ends lost 5 bases and 0 bases respectively, with 17 bases between them. This CDR3 has 16 residues. The germline CDR1 and CDR2 sequences are SQVTM and ANQGSEA. CDR3 protein: CSVLQLQASSYNEQFF. DNA for the CDR3: TGCAGCGTTCTCCAGCTACAGGCGAGCTCCTACAATGAGCAGTTCTTC.

This clonotype occurred a few times. The chain carries TRBV4-3 and TRBJ1-6; no definite D call. The germline CDR1 and CDR2 sequences are LGHNA and YSLEER. This CDR3 region has 12 residues. V was cut by 4 bases and J by 8 bases, with 6 bases left in between. CDR3 residues: CASSPGHSPLHF. CDR3 nucleotides: TGCGCCAGCAGCCCGGGCCATTCACCCCTCCACTTT.

The chain is built from TRBV10-3 and TRBJ1-4, with a tentative D call TRBD1 (6 bases). The CDR3 has 18 amino acids. Per germline, CDR1 ENHRY and CDR2 SYGVKD. The ends were cut back, 0 bases at V and 7 bases at J, with 21 bases in the middle. CDR3 sequence: CAISESRGTGIDGEKLFF. The CDR3 DNA follows: TGTGCCATCAGTGAGTCGCGGGGCACAGGGATCGACGGTGAAAAACTGTTTTTT.

V is TRBV6-6 and J is TRBJ1-6, with 8 bases lining up with TRBD1. J was trimmed by 8 bases and V by 3 bases; bases with no gene match: 6. Germline V lookup: CDR1 MNHNY, CDR2 SVGAGI (reference sequence). CDR3 length: 15 residues. The CDR3 here is CASSYRGQEDSPLHF. The CDR3 coding sequence is TGTGCCAGCAGTTATCGGGGACAGGAGGATTCACCCCTCCACTTT.

The chain employs TRBV4-3 and TRBJ2-5; either TRBD1 or TRBD2 may supply D (5 bases each). Per germline, CDR1 LGHNA and CDR2 YSLEER. The CDR3 loop spans 16 amino acids. The germline V and J ends were trimmed by 4 bases and 4 bases, with 19 bases remaining between them. This CDR3 reads CASSPRRGPNLETQYF. The DNA of the CDR3 is TGCGCCAGCAGCCCTCGCCGGGGCCCAAATCTAGAGACCCAGTACTTC.

This chain links TRBV18 with TRBJ2-7, with TRBD2 matching over 10 bases. Germline CDR1 reads KGHSH; CDR2 reads LQKENI. V shed 4 bases and J 0 bases; nucleotides not matched to a gene: 6. The CDR3 is 16 amino acids. The CDR3 DNA follows: TGTGCCAGCTCACGGACTAGCGGAGAGAGCTCCTACGAGCAGTACTTC. Protein: CASSRTSGESSYEQYF.

This clonotype occurred a few times. The chain combines TRBV20-1 with TRBJ1-2, with D possibly matching TRBD1 (5 bases). Trimming shortened V by 4 bases and J by 6 bases, and 15 bases separated the two germline ends. The CDR3 length is 13 residues. Germline V gives CDR1 DFQATT, CDR2 SNEGSKA (reference sequence). The CDR3 loop reads CSAIPWDGNGYTF. The CDR3 bases are TGCAGTGCTATTCCATGGGACGGGAATGGCTACACCTTC.

This clonotype has just a few counts. The J gene is TRBJ2-7, the V gene TRBV12-3 or TRBV12-4, with D unclear. Trimming removed 5 bases at V and 2 bases at J, with 13 bases between. This CDR3 is 14 amino acids long. The CDR3 nucleotides are TGTGCCAGCAGTACAAACTCTAAAGCCTACGAGCAGTACTTC. It is translated as CASSTNSKAYEQYF.

This chain connects TRBV7-9 to TRBJ2-5; D might be TRBD2 (6 bases). The V end lost 8 bases, the J end lost 5 bases, and 12 bases lay between the germline ends. The CDR3 sequence is 12 residues long. Germline values: CDR1 SEHNR, CDR2 FQNEAQ (reference sequence). The CDR3 reads CASASVGETQYF. The CDR3 bases are TGTGCCAGCGCTAGCGTGGGTGAGACCCAGTACTTC. Based on the CDR3 plus reference TRBV7-9 and TRBJ2-5, the full variable domain is DTGVSQNPRHKITKRGQNVTFRCDPISEHNRLYWYRQTLGQGPEFLTYFQNEAQLEKSRLLSDRFSAERPKGSFSTLEIQRTEQGDSAMYLCASASVGETQYFGPGTRLLVL.

The chain recombines TRBV10-3 with TRBJ2-1; 8 nucleotides agree with TRBD2. This CDR3 has 17 amino acids. V shed 0 bases and J 7 bases; nucleotides not matched to a gene: 11. Germline V lookup: CDR1 ENHRY, CDR2 SYGVKD. The CDR3 DNA reads as TGTGCCATCAGTGAGTCGGGGACCGCGGGAGGTGTGAATGAGCAGTTCTTC. Amino acids: CAISESGTAGGVNEQFF.

The chain links TRBV7-2 to TRBJ1-2, with 7 nucleotides matching TRBD1. Trimming removed 5 bases from V and 8 bases from J; junction bases left unmatched: 14. The CDR3 runs 15 residues. In germline, CDR1 is SGHTA, CDR2 FQGNSA. CDR3 amino acids: CASSRGLDRPGGYTF. The CDR3 coding sequence is TGTGCCAGCAGCCGCGGCCTGGACAGGCCTGGGGGCTACACCTTC.

The chain employs TRBV6-5 and TRBJ1-2, with D possibly matching TRBD1 (6 bases). Trimming cost V 2 bases and J 6 bases, with 10 bases left between them. Germline CDR1 and CDR2: MNHEY and SVGAGI. The CDR3 sequence is 13 residues long. CDR3 protein: CASSYEEGDGYTF. In nucleotides, the CDR3 is TGTGCCAGCAGTTACGAGGAGGGGGATGGCTACACCTTC.

This clonotype was seen only a few times. J is TRBJ2-1 and V is TRBV29-1; D is possibly TRBD1 or TRBD2 (6 bases each). V dropped 4 bases and J dropped 7 bases, with 11 bases sitting between them. CDR3 length equals 12 residues. CDR1 is SQVTM, CDR2 ANQGSEA, per germline. The CDR3 loop reads CSVVGGPNEQFF. CDR3 nucleotides: TGCAGCGTTGTTGGGGGGCCGAATGAGCAGTTCTTC.

The V and J genes are TRBV7-9 and TRBJ2-4, with D possibly TRBD2 on 6 matching bases. CDR3 length equals 15 residues. From germline, CDR1 is SEHNR and CDR2 FQNEAQ (reference sequence). Trimming stripped 5 bases from V and 13 bases from J, with 24 bases between. The CDR3 reads CASSGYRDPPGEQYF. The CDR3 bases are TGTGCCAGCAGCGGCTATCGGGACCCCCCGGGAGAGCAGTACTTC.

This clonotype was observed a handful of times. V and J are TRBV5-8 and TRBJ1-2, with a tentative D call TRBD1 (6 bases). Looked up from germline, CDR1 is SGHTS and CDR2 is YDEGEE. This CDR3 comprises 12 residues. V shed 4 bases and J shed 8 bases, with 12 bases lying between them. The CDR3 bases are TGTGCCAGCAGCGTGGGACACCCGGGCTACACCTTC. Encoded protein: CASSVGHPGYTF.

The V gene is TRBV28, the J gene TRBJ2-1; D gene unclear. Trimming cost V 2 bases and J 0 bases, with 5 bases left between them. Germline lookup yields CDR1 MDHEN and CDR2 SYDVKM. The CDR3 covers 14 residues. The CDR3: CASSLPASYNEQFF. In DNA, the CDR3 is TGTGCCAGCAGTTTACCAGCCTCCTACAATGAGCAGTTCTTC.

This clonotype turned up a few times. The gene calls are TRBV10-3 and TRBJ2-1, with a weak D call TRBD1 (6 bases). V gave up 4 bases and J gave up 5 bases, with 12 bases separating them. CDR1 ENHRY and CDR2 SYGVKD come from the germline V gene. The length of the CDR3 is 14 residues. CDR3 nucleotides: TGTGCCATCAGTGCCACAGGGTTTCACAATGAGCAGTTCTTC. Translation: CAISATGFHNEQFF.

This clonotype appeared a few times. The chain carries TRBV29-1 and TRBJ1-2, with D perhaps matching TRBD1 (5 bases). The germline V gene has CDR1 SQVTM and CDR2 ANQGSEA. The CDR3 runs 14 residues. V was trimmed by 3 bases and J by 8 bases, leaving 19 bases between them. The DNA for the CDR3 is TGCAGCGTTGATGTGGTAGGGGTATCGGGCGGCTACACCTTC. The encoded protein is CSVDVVGVSGGYTF.